This is a list of T cell receptor beta chains from one sample in a study of blood T cell repertoires in COVID-19. Sequencing used immunoSEQ multiplex PCR; TCRdb keeps in-frame clones, though not all of them. The data hold around 150,000 clones, with roughly 90% observed a single time. Input material: peripheral blood. These receptors were collected from a man aged 45-65 years with active or convalescent COVID-19. CDR3s include the opening cysteine and the closing phenylalanine or tryptophan. Fields, in order: D gene, V gene, CDR3 protein. D genes are given only for firm matches.

D gene: .; V gene: TRBV27; CDR3 protein: CASSPPGGAGYTF
D gene: .; V gene: TRBV6-6; CDR3 protein: CASTDSNYGYTF
D gene: TRBD2; V gene: TRBV5-4; CDR3 protein: CASSLGAGHRGAGADTQYF
D gene: TRBD2; V gene: TRBV7-2; CDR3 protein: CASSFGLAGGPYEQYF
D gene: .; V gene: TRBV3-1/TRBV3-2; CDR3 protein: CASSQVGLAHEQFF
D gene: .; V gene: TRBV7-7; CDR3 protein: CTSSTGGRTYEQYF
D gene: .; V gene: TRBV7-2; CDR3 protein: CASSLGRVNTGELFF
D gene: TRBD2; V gene: TRBV7-6; CDR3 protein: CASSMGLAGGNEQFF
D gene: .; V gene: TRBV5-1; CDR3 protein: CASSNSSTNEKLFF
D gene: .; V gene: TRBV7-9; CDR3 protein: CASSLEGRTYEQYF
D gene: TRBD2; V gene: TRBV15; CDR3 protein: CATSRDVLAGVSGNEQFF
D gene: .; V gene: TRBV20-1; CDR3 protein: CSASWQPYEQYF
D gene: .; V gene: TRBV7-9; CDR3 protein: CASTTRGGTTYEQYF
D gene: TRBD2; V gene: TRBV9; CDR3 protein: CASSVRQREDGDTQYF
D gene: TRBD2; V gene: TRBV3-1/TRBV3-2; CDR3 protein: CASSHSGGYNEQFF
D gene: .; V gene: TRBV18; CDR3 protein: CASSPGQRPPYEQYF
D gene: .; V gene: TRBV19; CDR3 protein: CASTQSRSSLHEQFF
D gene: .; V gene: TRBV2; CDR3 protein: CASRLANEQFF
D gene: TRBD1; V gene: TRBV3-1/TRBV3-2; CDR3 protein: CASSLGQTNTEAFF
D gene: .; V gene: TRBV4-1; CDR3 protein: CASRTGGEQYF
D gene: .; V gene: TRBV5-6; CDR3 protein: CASSLTGGVRNTIYF
D gene: .; V gene: TRBV7-9; CDR3 protein: CASSLRGRGHTNYGYTF